One and the same sample provided the 8 T cell receptor beta chains below, sequenced in a study of shared clonotypes between healthy human individuals. The protocol was immunoSEQ multiplex PCR, while the TCRdb copy is restricted to in-frame clones and leaves out a portion. The data show about 2 million clones, approximately 94% seen once. Naive CD8 isolation took CD45RO-negative cells positively selected for CCR7 and excluded terminally differentiated effector memory CD45RA+ cells. Sequencing was performed on naive CD8+ T cells sorted from blood. All receptors come from a man aged 18 to 35 in good health.

A word on this clone: Other DNA sequences in the sample encode the same CDR3. The CDR3 is CASSGDTYEQYF. The CDR3 DNA reads as TGCGCCAGCAGCGGGGACACTTACGAGCAGTACTTC. The chain links TRBV5-1 to TRBJ2-7; D perhaps matches TRBD1 (6 bases). V shed 4 bases and J shed 4 bases, with 9 bases lying between them. The germline gives CDR1 SGHRS, CDR2 YFSETQ. This CDR3 contains 12 residues. The whole variable domain, filled in from reference TRBV5-1 and TRBJ2-7, reads KAGVTQTPRYLIKTRGQQVTLSCSPISGHRSVSWYQQTPGQGLQFLFEYFSETQRNKGNFPGRFSGRQFSNSRSEMNVSTLELGDSALYLCASSGDTYEQYFGPGTRLTVT.

The table lists this clone with a count of one. The V and J genes are TRBV9 and TRBJ2-4, with TRBD1 as a possible D gene (5 bases). V lost 5 bases to trimming and J lost 0 bases, with 12 bases between them. CDR3 length: 15 residues. Germline V gives CDR1 SGDLS, CDR2 YYNGEE. In DNA form, the CDR3 reads TGTGCCAGCAGTGAAGGGGATCTAGCCAAAAACATTCAGTACTTC. Protein product: CASSEGDLAKNIQYF. Filled out from reference TRBV9 and TRBJ2-4, the complete variable domain reads DSGVTQTPKHLITATGQRVTLRCSPRSGDLSVYWYQQSLDQGLQFLIQYYNGEERAKGNILERFSAQQFPDLHSELNLSSLELGDSALYFCASSEGDLAKNIQYFGAGTRLSVL.

The gene calls are TRBV2 and TRBJ1-5; 7 bases map to TRBD1. Germline V gene lookup returns CDR1 SNHLY and CDR2 FYNNEI. CDR3 length equals 17 residues. V gave up 2 bases and J gave up 1 base; unmatched junction bases: 8. The CDR3 sequence: CASSEMGRGNSNQPQHF. CDR3 in DNA: TGTGCCAGCAGTGAAATGGGCAGGGGGAACAGCAATCAGCCCCAGCATTTT.

The rearrangement links TRBV6-6 to TRBJ2-7; 7 bases map to TRBD2. In germline, CDR1 is MNHNY, CDR2 SVGAGI (reference sequence). The CDR3 is 15 amino acids. V gave up 0 bases and J gave up 1 base; unmatched junction bases: 3. The CDR3 loop reads CASSYSISGSYEQYF. Written as DNA, the CDR3 is TGTGCCAGCAGTTACTCTATTAGCGGGTCCTACGAGCAGTACTTC.

The chain carries TRBV14 and TRBJ2-2; D remains ambiguous. Trimming removed 0 bases from V and 1 base from J, with 12 bases in between. Germline V gene sequence: CDR1 SGHDN, CDR2 FVKESK. This CDR3 contains 17 residues. The CDR3 sequence is CASSQDYSSVNTGELFF. The CDR3, as DNA: TGTGCCAGCAGCCAAGATTATAGCTCTGTGAACACCGGGGAGCTGTTTTTT.

The chain has TRBV2 and TRBJ2-1; D is possibly TRBD1 (5 bases). The CDR3 loop spans 12 amino acids. Trimming removed 8 bases at V and 8 bases at J, with 13 bases between. Germline loops: CDR1 SNHLY, CDR2 FYNNEI. CDR3 DNA sequence: TGTGCCAGCTCCCAGGGCTCCGATGAGCAGTTCTTC. Its protein is CASSQGSDEQFF. The variable domain in full, completed from reference TRBV2 and TRBJ2-1, reads EPEVTQTPSHQVTQMGQEVILRCVPISNHLYFYWYRQILGQKVEFLVSFYNNEISEKSEIFDDQFSVERPDGSNFTLKIRSTKLEDSAMYFCASSQGSDEQFFGPGTRLTVL.

The rearrangement links TRBV5-8 to TRBJ1-2; no clear D. The length of the CDR3 is 14 residues. CDR1 and CDR2 (germline): SGHTS, YDEGEE. The V end was cut by 4 bases, the J end by 5 bases, with 15 bases between. The CDR3 sequence: CASSPAPGGYGYTF. CDR3 sequence (DNA): TGTGCCAGCAGCCCAGCCCCAGGAGGATATGGCTACACCTTC.

The chain recombines TRBV7-3 with TRBJ1-6; tentative D call: TRBD1 (5 bases). Germline V gene lookup returns CDR1 SGHTA and CDR2 FQGTGA. V was pared by 2 bases and J by 0 bases, with 8 bases between. CDR3 length: 16 residues. The CDR3 DNA reads as TGTGCCAGCAGCTTAGGAGGGGCCTCCTATAATTCACCCCTCCACTTT. It translates to CASSLGGASYNSPLHF.